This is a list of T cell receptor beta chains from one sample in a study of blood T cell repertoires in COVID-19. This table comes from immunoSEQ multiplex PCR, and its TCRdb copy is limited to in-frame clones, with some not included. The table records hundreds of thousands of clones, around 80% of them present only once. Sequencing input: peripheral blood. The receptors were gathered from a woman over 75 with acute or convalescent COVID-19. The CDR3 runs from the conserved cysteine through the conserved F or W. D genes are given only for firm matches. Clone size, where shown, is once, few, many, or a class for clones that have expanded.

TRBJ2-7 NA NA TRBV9 TGTGCCAGCAGCGTAGGCCCCAGATACGAGCAGTACTTC CASSVGPRYEQYF
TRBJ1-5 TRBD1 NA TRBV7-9 TGTGCCAGCAGCTTAGCTGTAGGGGACAGGAATCAGCCCCAGCATTTT CASSLAVGDRNQPQHF
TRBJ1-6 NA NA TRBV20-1 TGCAGTGCTAGTGTACAGTTTAATTCACCCCTCCACTTT CSASVQFNSPLHF
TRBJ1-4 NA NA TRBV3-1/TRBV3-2 TGTGCCAGCAGCCAACAGGGGACTAATGAAAAACTGTTTTTT CASSQQGTNEKLFF
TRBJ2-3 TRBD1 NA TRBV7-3 TGTGCCAGCAGCACCGACAGGGTAGGCACAGATACGCAGTATTTT CASSTDRVGTDTQYF
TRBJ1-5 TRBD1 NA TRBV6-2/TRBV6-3 TGTGCCAGCAGTTACGGGGACAGGGGCAATCAGCCCCAGCATTTT CASSYGDRGNQPQHF
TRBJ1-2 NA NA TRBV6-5 TGTGCCAGCAGTTCGGGGTGGCCCTTTGGCTACACCTTC CASSSGWPFGYTF
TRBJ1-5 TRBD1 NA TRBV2 TGTGCCAGCAGTGGACAGGGGGACACCCAGCCCCAGCATTTT CASSGQGDTQPQHF
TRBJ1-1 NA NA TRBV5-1 TGCGCCAGCAGCTTGGCCTTTAGCGGCGGGAACACTGAAGCTTTCTTT CASSLAFSGGNTEAFF
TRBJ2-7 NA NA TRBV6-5 TGTGCCGGAAACTGGGCTCCGAGCGAGCAGTACTTC CAGNWAPSEQYF
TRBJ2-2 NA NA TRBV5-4 TGTGCCAGCAGCTGGGGGTCCTCGAGGGGGACCGGGGAGCTGTTTTTT CASSWGSSRGTGELFF
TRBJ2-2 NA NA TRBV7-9 TGTGCCAGCAGCCAACCGACAGCGAACACCGGGGAGCTGTTTTTT CASSQPTANTGELFF
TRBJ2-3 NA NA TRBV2 TGTGCCAGGGACACTCAAGCAGATACGCAGTATTTT CARDTQADTQYF
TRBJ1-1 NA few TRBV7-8 TGTGCCAGCAGCTTAGAACAGGGCGGTACTGAAGCTTTCTTT CASSLEQGGTEAFF
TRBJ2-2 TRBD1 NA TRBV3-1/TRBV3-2 TGTGCCAGCAGCCAAGAGCCCGGACAGGGGTTGGGCGGGGAGCTGTTTTTT CASSQEPGQGLGGELFF
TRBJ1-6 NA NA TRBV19 TGTGCCAGTATGGCCCAGGATTATTCACCCCTCCACTTT CASMAQDYSPLHF
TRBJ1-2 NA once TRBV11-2 TGTGCCAGCAGCTTAAGCGAGAGCGGGGTGTACACCTTC CASSLSESGVYTF
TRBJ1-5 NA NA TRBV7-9 TGTGCCAGCAGCTTAGCGAGCCTCTCTCAGCCCCAGCATTTT CASSLASLSQPQHF
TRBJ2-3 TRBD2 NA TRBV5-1 TGCGCCAGCAGCTCGACTAGCGGACGCACAGATACGCAGTATTTT CASSSTSGRTDTQYF
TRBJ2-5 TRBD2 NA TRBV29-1 TGCAGCGGGGGGAGGGCCAGAGAGACCCAGTACTTC CSGGRARETQYF
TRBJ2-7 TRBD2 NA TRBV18 TGTGCCAGCTCACCCTTCGGGGGGGACTACGAGCAGTACTTC CASSPFGGDYEQYF
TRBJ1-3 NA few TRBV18 TGTGCCAGCTCAATGGACAGCCTACGAGGCGGAAACACCATATATTTT CASSMDSLRGGNTIYF
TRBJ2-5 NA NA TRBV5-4 TGTGCCAGCAGCCTGGGTGGGCAGGCGCAAGAGACCCAGTACTTC CASSLGGQAQETQYF
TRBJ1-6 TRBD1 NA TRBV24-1 TGTGCCACCAGTGACCCCAGACGGACAGGGCGGAATTCACCCCTCCACTTT CATSDPRRTGRNSPLHF
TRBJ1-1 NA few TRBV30 TGTGCCTGGGGGAGACAGCCTGACCACACTGAAGCTTTCTTT CAWGRQPDHTEAFF
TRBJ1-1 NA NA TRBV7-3 TGTGCCAGCAGTCCAGAACCCGGGGACACTGAAGCTTTCTTT CASSPEPGDTEAFF
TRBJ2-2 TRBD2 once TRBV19 TGTGCCAGTAGTATAGGGGCTAGCGGCAACACCGGGGAGCTGTTTTTT CASSIGASGNTGELFF
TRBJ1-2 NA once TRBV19 TGTGCCAGTGCAGGGTCCGCCCTCTATGGCTACACCTTC CASAGSALYGYTF
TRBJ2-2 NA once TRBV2 TGTGCCAGCAGCAGCGGCGGGGAGCTGTTTTTT CASSSGGELFF
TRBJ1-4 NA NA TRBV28 TGTGCCAGCAGAATACCCCTTGGGGGCTCAACTAATGAAAAACTGTTTTTT CASRIPLGGSTNEKLFF
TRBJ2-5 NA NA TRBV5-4 TGTGCCAGCAGCTCGGATCTACAGGGAAAAACGGAGACCCAGTACTTC CASSSDLQGKTETQYF